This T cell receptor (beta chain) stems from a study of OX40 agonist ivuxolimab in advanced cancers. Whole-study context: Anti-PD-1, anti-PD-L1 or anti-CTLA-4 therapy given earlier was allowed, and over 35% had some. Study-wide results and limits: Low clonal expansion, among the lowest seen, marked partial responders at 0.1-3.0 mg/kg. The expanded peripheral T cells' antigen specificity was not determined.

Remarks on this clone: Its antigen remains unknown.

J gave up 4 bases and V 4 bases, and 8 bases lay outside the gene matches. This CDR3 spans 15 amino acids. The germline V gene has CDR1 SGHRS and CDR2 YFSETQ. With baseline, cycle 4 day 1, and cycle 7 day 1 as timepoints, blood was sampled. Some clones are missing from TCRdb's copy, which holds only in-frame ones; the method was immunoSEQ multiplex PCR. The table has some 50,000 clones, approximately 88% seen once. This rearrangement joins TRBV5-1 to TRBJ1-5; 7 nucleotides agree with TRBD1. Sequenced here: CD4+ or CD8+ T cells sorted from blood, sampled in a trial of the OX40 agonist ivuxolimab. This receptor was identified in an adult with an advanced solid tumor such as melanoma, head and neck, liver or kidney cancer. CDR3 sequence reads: CASSPGQAKNQPQHF. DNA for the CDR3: TGCGCCAGCAGCCCAGGACAGGCTAAAAATCAGCCCCAGCATTTT.